This TCR beta chain was sequenced for a study of identical twins (TCRdb year 2016). Study-level background: To test whether fetal clonotypes persist, this study deep-sequenced TCR alpha and beta repertoires from monozygotic twins, from unrelated adults of various ages, and from cord blood. Replicate twin experiments were performed at different times using different library preparation protocols to rule out contamination. Broad study findings and their caveats: Recombination models systematically underestimated out-of-frame TCR alpha sharing in monozygotic twins but agreed with sharing between unrelated individuals. The excess sharing between twins in beta out-of-frame sequences was weaker because fewer shared sequences reduced the signal-to-noise ratio. Fewer insertions were carried by abundant cord blood beta clonotypes; a weaker similar trend was observed in young adult naive repertoires, while no such trend was observed in memory repertoires. Invariant T cells such as MAIT and iNKT could partly confound zero-insertion analyses, though diverse VJ usage argued against this for most clonotypes. Compared with coincidental sharing between unrelated individuals, out-of-frame TCR alpha sequences shared between twins had an excess of sequences with low generation probability. Because the same donors could not be followed over many years, conclusions were based on cross-sectional statistical analysis.

Many counts were recorded for this clonotype. There is no known antigen for this receptor. Base qualities are missing; no much larger clone stands one base away. The library relied on 5' RACE. TCRdb names Illumina HiSeq 2000 as the instrument used. Template switching introduced a universal primer binding site; the final cDNA contained a unique molecular identifier, enabling accurate counting of TCR cDNA molecules. Specific primers in the conserved constant-segment region were used to synthesize first-strand cDNA for the TCR alpha and beta chains. Each cDNA library was double barcoded, with a SMART-Mk sample barcode plus Illumina barcodes, to control for contamination. TruSeq adapter sequences, together with Illumina sample barcodes, were added in two successive PCR steps. The TCR alpha and beta cDNA libraries were sequenced on the Illumina HiSeq platform using custom primers. Under the source paper's analysis protocol: Raw reads were processed with MiGEC to extract unique molecular identifiers, and MiXCR was used to determine CDR3 positions. For each individual, recombination models were inferred using an EM algorithm with the repgenHMM and IGoR tools. Shared clonotypes were analyzed with the tcR package in R, and sharing was normalized by the product of cloneset sizes. To study raw recombination free of thymic and clonal selection effects, out-of-frame nonproductive sequences were analyzed. Clones were called with MiXCR by TCRdb after fastp trimmed the public reads at Q25, and only in-frame beta chains were retained. Records with the same CDR3 protein are collapsed into one entry carrying the most frequent genes and DNA. The V and J calls shown here were made by TCRdb, not taken from the authors' results. The sample has about 530,000 distinct CDR3 sequences on record, 20% to 25% of them singletons. The top ten constitute roughly 0.5% of the sample.

Taken from cysteine to phenylalanine, the CDR3 has 13 residues. Just CDR3 DNA is preserved here, 39 bases in frame from base 1. CDR1 and CDR2, per the germline V gene (reference sequence), are SEHNR and FQNEAQ. The germline V end is reduced by 5 bases and the J end by 3 bases; junction bases left unmatched: 3. Every donor was a healthy Caucasian. The twin cohort comprised three pairs of female monozygotic twins, all aged roughly 18 to 30 years. Positive isolation kits from Invitrogen were used to isolate CD4+ and CD8+ T cell populations. This sample also appeared in a second study, on yellow fever vaccine responses in identical twins. The other study reports the following: According to the authors, the vaccine-induced T cell response in identical twins seemed to be partly convergent and partly specific to each individual. In identical twins, the study followed T cell clones that responded to the vaccine with precision.

The sample comprised CD4+ T cells sorted from blood. The clonotype originates from a woman younger than 30 in good health. This chain joins TRBV7-9 to TRBJ1-1; 7 junctional bases match TRBD1. The DNA sequence reads TGTGCCAGCAGCCCTACAGGGGACACTGAAGCTTTCTTT. Translated, it reads CASSPTGDTEAFF.